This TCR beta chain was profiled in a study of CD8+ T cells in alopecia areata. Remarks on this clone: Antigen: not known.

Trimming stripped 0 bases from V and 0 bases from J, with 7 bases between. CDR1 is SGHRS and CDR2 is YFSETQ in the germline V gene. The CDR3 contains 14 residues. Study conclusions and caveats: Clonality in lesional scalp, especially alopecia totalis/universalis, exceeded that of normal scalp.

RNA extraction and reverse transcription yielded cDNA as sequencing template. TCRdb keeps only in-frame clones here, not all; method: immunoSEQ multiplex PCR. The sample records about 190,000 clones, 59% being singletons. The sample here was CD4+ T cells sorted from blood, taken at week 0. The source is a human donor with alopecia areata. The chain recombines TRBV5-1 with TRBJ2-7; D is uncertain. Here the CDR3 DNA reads TGCGCCAGCAGCTTGGGATTTACCTCCTACGAGCAGTACTTC. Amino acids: CASSLGFTSYEQYF.